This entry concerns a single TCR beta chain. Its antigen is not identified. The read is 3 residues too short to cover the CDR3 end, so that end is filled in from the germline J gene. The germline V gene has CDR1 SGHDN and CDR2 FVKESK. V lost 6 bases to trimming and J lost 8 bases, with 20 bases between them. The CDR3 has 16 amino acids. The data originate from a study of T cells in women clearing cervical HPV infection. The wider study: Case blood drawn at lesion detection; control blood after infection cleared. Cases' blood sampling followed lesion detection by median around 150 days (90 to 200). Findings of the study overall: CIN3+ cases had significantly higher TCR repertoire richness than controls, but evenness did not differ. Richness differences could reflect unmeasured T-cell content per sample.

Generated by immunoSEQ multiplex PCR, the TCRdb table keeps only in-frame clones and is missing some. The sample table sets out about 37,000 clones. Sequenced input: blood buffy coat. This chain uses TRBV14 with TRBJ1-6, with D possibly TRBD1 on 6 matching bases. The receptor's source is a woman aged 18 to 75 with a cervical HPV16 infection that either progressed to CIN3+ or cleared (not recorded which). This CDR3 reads CASSPGASKVDSPLHF. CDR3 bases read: TGTGCCAGCAGTCCAGGGGCTAGCAAAGTAGATTCACCC.